The 14 T cell receptor beta chains below were found in one sample sequenced in a study of blood T cell repertoires in COVID-19. Method: immunoSEQ multiplex PCR; TCRdb's copy keeps in-frame clones and lacks some. This table has hundreds of thousands of clones, approximately 88% appearing once. Input material: peripheral blood. The receptor set was obtained from a woman between 50 and 59 years old with COVID-19, enrolled during active disease.

This chain uses TRBV7-2 with TRBJ1-2, with D maybe TRBD1 (5 bases). This CDR3 has 19 amino acids. Germline V lookup: CDR1 SGHTA, CDR2 FQGNSA. Deletions cut 4 bases from V and 1 base from J, with 25 bases between. The CDR3: CASSSPWEGRVHLNYGYTF. CDR3 nucleotides: TGTGCCAGCAGCTCCCCGTGGGAGGGGCGAGTACACCTTAACTATGGCTACACCTTC.

The CDR3: CASRSQSSDPKLFF. The CDR3 bases are TGCGCCAGCAGGTCACAGTCCTCCGACCCAAAACTGTTTTTT. This rearrangement joins TRBV5-1 to TRBJ1-4, with D hard to call. The CDR3 runs 14 residues. V was pared by 5 bases and J by 10 bases, with 18 bases between. Germline V gene sequence: CDR1 SGHRS, CDR2 YFSETQ. The whole variable domain, remainder taken from reference TRBV5-1 and TRBJ1-4, is KAGVTQTPRYLIKTRGQQVTLSCSPISGHRSVSWYQQTPGQGLQFLFEYFSETQRNKGNFPGRFSGRQFSNSRSEMNVSTLELGDSALYLCASRSQSSDPKLFFGSGTQLSVL.

This clone was seen once. The rearrangement links TRBV7-2 to TRBJ2-2; 7 bases line up with TRBD2. Unmatched junction bases numbered 6, after V lost 0 bases and J lost 5 bases. Looked up from germline, CDR1 is SGHTA and CDR2 is FQGNSA. This CDR3 is 16 amino acids long. This CDR3 reads CASSLAGGSATGELFF. The CDR3 region has the DNA TGTGCCAGCAGCTTAGCGGGGGGGAGTGCGACCGGGGAGCTGTTTTTT.

The CDR3 region is CASSKGRRRRNEGGETQYF. CDR3 coding DNA: TGTGCCAGCAGCAAAGGGCGGAGACGTAGGAACGAGGGAGGTGAGACCCAGTACTTC. V is TRBV21-1 and J is TRBJ2-5; the table's D call TRBD2 went unverified against the DNA. TRBV21-1 is a known pseudogene. CDR3 length equals 19 residues.

The V and J genes are TRBV9 and TRBJ1-3; 10 nucleotides align to TRBD1. The germline CDR1 and CDR2 sequences are SGDLS and YYNGEE. V trimming: 3 bases; J trimming: 3 bases; junction bases outside the gene matches: 3. This CDR3 spans 15 amino acids. The CDR3: CASSAGQGVGNTIYF. Written as DNA, the CDR3 is TGTGCCAGCAGCGCCGGACAGGGGGTTGGAAACACCATATATTTT.

This chain links TRBV30 with TRBJ1-1; D gene unclear. The germline V gene has CDR1 GTSNPN and CDR2 SVGIG (reference sequence). The CDR3 loop spans 13 amino acids. V dropped 2 bases and J dropped 3 bases, with 10 bases sitting between them. The CDR3 loop reads CAWSSSGYTEAFF. DNA of the CDR3: TGTGCCTGGAGTAGCTCGGGGTACACTGAAGCTTTCTTT.

This chain connects TRBV5-1 to TRBJ2-1; D might be TRBD2 (6 bases). The CDR3 totals 14 residues. CDR1 is SGHRS and CDR2 is YFSETQ in the germline V gene. V was cut by 2 bases and J by 10 bases, with 16 bases left in between. CDR3 in DNA: TGCGCCAGCAGCTTACGTACTGGGGGGAAGGAGCAGTTCTTC. It codes for CASSLRTGGKEQFF.

The gene calls are TRBV27 and TRBJ2-7, with 9 bases identical to TRBD2. V trimming: 5 bases; J trimming: 1 base; junction bases outside the gene matches: 9. The CDR3 extends over 16 amino acids. Germline values: CDR1 MNHEY, CDR2 SMNVEV (reference sequence). The chain's CDR3 is CASSPRPAGGSYEQYF. Here the CDR3 DNA reads TGTGCCAGCAGTCCCCGCCCTGCGGGGGGGTCCTACGAGCAGTACTTC.

This chain links TRBV27 with TRBJ1-1; no clear D. The ends were cut back, 1 base at V and 2 bases at J, with 11 bases in the middle. The V gene's germline CDR1 is MNHEY and CDR2 SMNVEV (reference sequence). This CDR3 contains 15 residues. CDR3 sequence reads: CASSLFGPGNTEAFF. The DNA for the CDR3 is TGTGCCAGCAGTTTATTCGGTCCGGGAAACACTGAAGCTTTCTTT.

The chain employs TRBV13 and TRBJ1-2; a weak D match, TRBD1 (5 bases). The CDR3 spans 12 residues. V lost 5 bases and J lost 6, with 10 bases in between. Germline CDR1 reads PRHDT; CDR2 reads FYEKMQ (reference sequence). The CDR3 spells CASSRGGDGYTF. CDR3 in DNA: TGTGCCAGCAGCCGTGGGGGGGATGGCTACACCTTC.

The rearrangement joins TRBV11-2 to TRBJ2-1; D gene ambiguous. Germline loops: CDR1 SGHAT, CDR2 FQNNGV. This CDR3 contains 14 residues. V was cut by 2 bases and J by 10 bases, with 15 bases left in between. The CDR3 sequence is CASSLRPTQSEQFF. In DNA form, the CDR3 reads TGTGCCAGCAGCTTAAGGCCAACACAGAGCGAGCAGTTCTTC. The full variable domain, its missing parts supplied by reference TRBV11-2 and TRBJ2-1, is EAGVAQSPRYKIIEKRQSVAFWCNPISGHATLYWYQQILGQGPKLLIQFQNNGVVDDSQLPKDRFSAERLKGVDSTLKIQPAKLEDSAVYLCASSLRPTQSEQFFGPGTRLTVL.

This chain joins TRBV27 and TRBJ2-6; 9 nucleotides align to TRBD1. The CDR3 is 18 amino acids. V was pared by 3 bases and J by 4 bases, with 10 bases of the junction left unmatched. Germline-derived CDR1 and CDR2 are MNHEY and SMNVEV (reference sequence). CDR3 protein: CASSFHWTGATGANVLTF. The CDR3 DNA reads as TGTGCCAGCAGTTTCCACTGGACAGGGGCGACAGGGGCCAACGTCCTGACTTTC.

The chain carries TRBV6-5 and TRBJ1-6, with TRBD1 matching 8 bases. The CDR3 is made up of 15 amino acids. V shed 6 bases and J 8 bases; nucleotides not matched to a gene: 9. The germline V gene encodes CDR1 MNHEY and CDR2 SVGAGI. The chain's CDR3 is CASSYRQGWDSPLHF. DNA of the CDR3: TGTGCCAGCAGCTATCGACAGGGGTGGGATTCACCCCTCCACTTT.

J is TRBJ2-1 and V is TRBV5-6, with no clear D. This CDR3 has 12 residues. Germline V gene data show CDR1 as SGHDT and CDR2 as YYEEEE. With 2 bases removed from V and 8 bases from J, the gap between germline ends came to 8 bases. The CDR3 bases are TGTGCCAGCAGCTTTTCGGTGGATGAGCAGTTCTTC. It yields the protein CASSFSVDEQFF.